Reported below is one T cell receptor beta chain. Its antigen has not been determined. There are no base qualities to consult, and no much larger clone falls within one base. The data stem from a study of cytomegalovirus exposure and HLA in healthy donors (dated by TCRdb to between 2016 and 2019). In terms of the full investigation: An earlier analysis of fewer than 750 of the donors reported 276 Gb of sequence data and around 110 million unique TCR beta sequences obtained from around 180 million T cells. Roughly 310 gigabases of sequencing data and approximately 85 million unique TCR sequences were included in an early release covering around 600 HLA-typed donors. Of the approximately 400 genotyped donors, roughly 80% were placed in the genetic ancestry cluster associated with self-reported Caucasian donors. The study aimed to test whether signatures of past pathogen exposure could be identified by cataloging public T cell receptors. The T cell repertoires of several hundred subjects were profiled by immunosequencing and related to cytomegalovirus serostatus. In addition to the first cohort of hundreds of subjects, a separate validation cohort of 120 different subjects was used. High-throughput TCR immunosequencing, statistical association of individual TCRs with disease status, and machine learning were combined to predict cytomegalovirus infection status. In a later analysis, previously published TCR beta repertoires from several hundred donors were re-analyzed and high-resolution HLA genotyping was added so that TCR occurrence patterns could be studied. The later analysis used no new phenotypic data to find candidate immune exposures, relying instead on TCR beta sequences and their occurrence across donors. In an earlier analysis of 500 to 650 of the donors, high-throughput TCR beta sequencing was used to judge whether each TCR beta V gene segment behaved as functional or pseudogenic. Donor age, sex, ethnicity and CMV serostatus were compiled alongside the repertoire data. Genome-wide SNP genotypes for about 55% of the 666 donors were used in a later genetic analysis, which treated that subset as a discovery cohort. Every repertoire in the discovery cohort had been generated on one and the same sequencing platform. Class I and class II HLA loci were covered by the typing at four-digit resolution. Typing coverage varied by locus: roughly 629-640 donors for A, B, C, DRB1 and DQB1; approximately 560 for DQA1; nearly 610 for DPA1; more than 450 for DPB1. A few DR-DQ haplotypes were handled as single units for association and clustering because linkage in the cohort was strong. On average, around 200,000 unique TCR beta nucleotide sequences were sequenced per donor among 398 genotyped donors of the cohort, with roughly 18% of those sequences being non-productive. General findings and caveats noted by the study authors: Because the 87-base-pair reads could not distinguish some IMGT-functional V segments, including TRBV6-2 and TRBV6-3, those segments were excluded. It was suggested by the authors that the approach could potentially be generalized to other disease states and immunological phenotypes. A later analysis found that HLA-associated TCR beta chains were more clonally expanded and had lower generation probabilities than equally common non-associated chains. Across donors, most TCR sequences were observed very rarely, whereas some public TCRs were present in many individuals. Roughly uniform sequencing depth across donors was assumed in presence/absence analyses, although this assumption may not hold. In a later analysis, several top co-occurrence clusters were reported to appear linked to parvovirus B19, influenza, CMV and Epstein-Barr virus. Assigning TCR associations to individual alleles was difficult when HLA alleles, especially DR and DQ, strongly co-occurred. A further reported finding was that TCR beta sequences accurately predicted the HLA-A and HLA-B alleles for most subjects in the first cohort. Correlated functional status among segregating V segments might be attributable to linkage disequilibrium, but an unknown experimental factor could not be ruled out. In a later analysis, most CMV-associated TCR beta chains were found to appear HLA-restricted, with HLA associations seemingly driven largely by CMV exposure. A few of the identified cytomegalovirus-associated TCR beta chains were confirmed in vitro to be specific for cytomegalovirus antigens. CMV serostatus was the only immune exposure information available for the cohort. At a false discovery rate of 0.05, a later analysis linked 15,000 to 20,000 TCR beta sequences to specific HLA alleles. Because HLA typing was missing for some donors at each locus, association tests included only the typed subset. An association between a missense DCLRE1C variant and V-gene and J-gene trimming of TCR beta chains was found in a later genetic analysis and replicated in an independent cohort. In the study, 164 TCR beta chains were listed as associated with cytomegalovirus. The cohort was sequenced for TCR beta chains only, and without alpha or paired-chain data the features that could be detected were limited. Some 16 rarely observed V segments, including chromosome 9 orphons, were excluded from the earlier analysis of about 600 of the donors because counts were too low. In a later analysis, the rate of TCR association differed among HLA loci, with DRB1 alleles having the most associated TCRs and HLA-C alleles having the fewest. In a later genetic analysis, fewer N-insertions in productive TCRs were reported among donors in an Asian-associated ancestry cluster than the 666-donor mean. Broadly in line with IMGT annotations, most TCR beta V segments showed up in productive rearrangements about 87% or about 30% of the time in an earlier analysis of roughly 590 of the donors. A group of highly shared sequence variants was considered likely to be a technical artifact of the sequencing pipeline. In both the original and validation cohorts, the classifier was reported to diagnose cytomegalovirus status with high specificity and sensitivity.

The cohort consisted of some 730 healthy bone marrow donors. At the time of sampling, every cohort member was nominally healthy, though immune exposures that went unrecorded were likely present. Of the 690 or so cohort members, fewer than 300 had positive CMV serostatus and fewer than 450 had negative CMV serostatus, and CMV serostatus was not recorded for the donor. Every donor gave a peripheral blood sample, and the peripheral blood mononuclear cells from that sample were used for TCR beta sequencing. The Qiagen DNeasy Blood Extraction Kit was used to extract genomic DNA from the blood cell samples. The germline V gene supplies CDR1 SGHDT and CDR2 YYEEEE. Taken from cysteine to phenylalanine, the CDR3 has 14 residues. Only the CDR3 region is kept as DNA, spanning 42 bases read in frame from base 1. V drops 4 bases and J drops 12 bases, leaving 20 bases in between. The method behind the library was the immunoSEQ multiplex PCR assay. For the multiplex PCR, a mixture combining 60 forward primers for TCR Vbeta segments and 13 reverse primers for TCR Jbeta segments was used. Amplification of the CDR3 region of rearranged TCR beta genes was performed with a multiplex PCR assay on genomic DNA. Amplified TCR beta libraries were sequenced as 87-base-pair reads on the Illumina HiSeq System. The source study handled its data this way. A later analysis tallied around 87 million unique TCR beta chains across the 666 repertoires, and some 12 million of those chains were shared by two or more donors. Raw reads were error-corrected and collapsed into unique sequences with a nearest-neighbor algorithm that merged closely related sequences to remove PCR and sequencing errors. CDR3 sequences were aligned to IMGT reference sequences to assign V, D and J gene segments. Each retained sequence needed at least a six-nucleotide match to both a V gene segment and a J gene segment. Rearrangements were called productive when the CDR3 lacked stop codons and stayed in frame with V and J; all others were non-productive. Following IMGT convention, CDR3 was defined as the stretch from the second conserved V-encoded cysteine up to the conserved J-encoded phenylalanine. Sequences without an unambiguous match to a single V gene segment were excluded from the earlier analysis of a few hundred of the donors. In an earlier analysis of several hundred of the donors, V segments were called functional above 56.7% productive rearrangements and were called segregating when the between-donor standard deviation exceeded 5%. A statistical classification framework was developed to diagnose cytomegalovirus status using the catalog of TCR beta chain sequences. A later analysis assigned V and J genes by comparing TCR nucleotide sequences with IMGT/GENE-DB human TR gene sequences. A later analysis assigned CDR3 sequences and most-parsimonious VDJ recombination scenarios with the TCRdist pipeline. In a later analysis, each TCR beta chain was defined by its CDR3 amino acid sequence together with its V-gene family, and reads without a unique V-gene family were excluded. In a later analysis, fewer than 650 highly shared, low-generation-probability nucleotide sequences were removed to address suspected cross-contamination and a sequencing artifact. In a later analysis, a clonal expansion index for each public chain was calculated from normalized within-repertoire ranks of inferred template counts. In a later analysis, generation probabilities were computed using a VDJ recombination model fitted to out-of-frame rearrangements, and the results were checked against IGoR. In a later analysis, hypergeometric tests were used to score TCR-TCR, TCR-HLA and TCR-CMV co-occurrence, with a repertoire-size bias correction applied to TCR pairs. A later analysis estimated false discovery rates by permuting HLA or CMV assignments 20 times. In a later analysis, co-occurring TCRs were grouped using DBSCAN, with TCRdist sequence similarity added in when clustering inside HLA-allele-positive subsets. Co-occurrence clustering excluded repertoires with fewer than 30,000 or more than 120,000 public chains, plus five with anomalous nucleotide sharing. The source is immuneACCESS, and TCRdb retained only in-frame sequences with V and J called. Part of the clones is not carried over; for the studies checked, unresolved V genes explain less than half of this, and the remainder is unexplained. V and J calls and clone size come straight from that table; D and trimming were deduced from the DNA. The sample contains 200,000 to 250,000 clones, 85% to 90% of them found a single time. Over 1% of the sample rests with the top ten.

This sequence originates from a human donor in good health. Sequencing was done on a sample of PBMCs. Here the chain combines TRBV5-6 and TRBJ2-4, with TRBD2 as a weak D call on 6 bases. The CDR3 has the sequence CASSLGGAGSNQYF. The nucleotide sequence reads as follows: TGTGCCAGCAGCCTCGGCGGGGCAGGGTCAAATCAGTACTTC.